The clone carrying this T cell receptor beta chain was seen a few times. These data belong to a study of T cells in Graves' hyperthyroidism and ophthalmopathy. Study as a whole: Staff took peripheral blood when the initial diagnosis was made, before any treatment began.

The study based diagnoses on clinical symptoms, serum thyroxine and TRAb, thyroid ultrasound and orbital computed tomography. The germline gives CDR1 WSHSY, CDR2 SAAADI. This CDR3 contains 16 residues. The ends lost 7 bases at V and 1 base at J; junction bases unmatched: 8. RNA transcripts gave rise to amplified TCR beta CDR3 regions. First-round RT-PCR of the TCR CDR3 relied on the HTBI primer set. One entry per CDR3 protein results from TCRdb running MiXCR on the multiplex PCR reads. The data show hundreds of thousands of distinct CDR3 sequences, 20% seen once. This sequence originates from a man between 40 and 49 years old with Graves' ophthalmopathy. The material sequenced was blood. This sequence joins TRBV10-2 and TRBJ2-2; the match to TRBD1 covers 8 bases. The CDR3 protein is CASNPDRGLNTGELFF. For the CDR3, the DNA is TGCGCCAGCAACCCTGACAGGGGCTTGAACACCGGGGAGCTGTTTTTT.